Listed here are 8 T cell receptor beta chains from one sample, sequenced in a study of OX40 agonist ivuxolimab in advanced cancers. TCRdb's table, derived via immunoSEQ multiplex PCR, lists solely in-frame clones and lacks some. The sample lists 69,000 or so clones, around 87% occurring once. Sequencing was performed on CD4+ or CD8+ T cells sorted from blood, taken in a trial of the OX40 agonist ivuxolimab. These receptors came from an adult with an advanced solid tumor such as melanoma, head and neck, liver or kidney cancer.

This chain links TRBV21-1 with TRBJ1-1. TRBV21-1 is described as a pseudogene. This CDR3 contains 19 residues. The CDR3 DNA reads TGTGCCAGCAGCAAGGGTAAAGGAGGACGGTTCGGAATGAACACTGAAGCTTTCTTT. Translation gives CASSKGKGGRFGMNTEAFF.

This clone was detected once. This chain links TRBV6-1 with TRBJ2-7; D gene unclear. This CDR3 is built from 13 residues. V lost 5 bases and J 3 bases, leaving 11 bases between the germline ends. Germline CDR1 reads MNHNS; CDR2 reads SASEGT. CDR3 loop: CASSLLSLYEQYF. In nucleotides, the CDR3 is TGTGCCAGCAGTCTGTTATCTCTCTACGAGCAGTACTTC.

CDR3 sequence: CASTWGAEGTTEAFF. The DNA of the CDR3 is TGTGCCAGCACTTGGGGCGCGGAGGGAACCACTGAAGCTTTCTTT. The chain combines TRBV27 with TRBJ1-1; TRBD1 is a possible D gene (5 bases). V lost 7 bases and J lost 4, with 19 bases in between. The CDR3 has 15 amino acids. Germline V gives CDR1 MNHEY, CDR2 SMNVEV (reference sequence).

V usage is TRBV7-2 and J usage is TRBJ1-2; D perhaps matches TRBD1 (5 bases). V shed 0 bases and J shed 5 bases, with 10 bases lying between them. This CDR3 has 14 amino acids. Germline V lookup: CDR1 SGHTA, CDR2 FQGNSA. CDR3 sequence: CASSLAVTGYGYTF. CDR3 nucleotides: TGTGCCAGCAGCTTAGCCGTAACAGGTTATGGCTACACCTTC.

This chain uses TRBV10-3 with TRBJ1-1; 8 positions match TRBD1. This CDR3 comprises 14 residues. Germline trimming cut 7 bases from V and 2 bases from J; bases unmatched to any gene: 6. CDR1 ENHRY and CDR2 SYGVKD come from the germline V gene. The CDR3 region is CAITSTGANTEAFF. In DNA, the CDR3 is TGTGCCATCACCTCGACAGGGGCTAACACTGAAGCTTTCTTT.

This rearrangement joins TRBV27 to TRBJ1-1; D perhaps matches TRBD1 (6 bases). There are 17 residues in the CDR3. Deletions cut 4 bases from V and 1 base from J, with 19 bases between. Germline CDR1 and CDR2: MNHEY and SMNVEV (reference sequence). The CDR3 sequence is CASSSQGTGLENTEAFF. The CDR3 DNA reads as TGTGCCAGCAGTTCTCAAGGAACAGGGCTTGAGAACACTGAAGCTTTCTTT.

The chain joins TRBV11-1 to TRBJ2-7, with a weak D call TRBD1 (5 bases). With 1 base removed from V and 0 bases from J, the gap between germline ends came to 7 bases. The CDR3 runs 14 residues. Per germline, CDR1 SGHAT and CDR2 FQDESV (reference sequence). The CDR3 DNA reads TGTGCCAGCAGCTTAGTGGGGCCCTCCTACGAGCAGTACTTC. Translation: CASSLVGPSYEQYF.

This chain uses TRBV28 with TRBJ2-5; 11 bases match TRBD2. CDR1 and CDR2 (germline): MDHEN, SYDVKM. J lost 1 base, V lost 2 bases, and 9 bases had no gene match. The CDR3 has 18 amino acids. The chain's CDR3 is CASSLASLAGGPQETQYF. CDR3 DNA: TGTGCCAGCAGTTTAGCCTCATTAGCGGGAGGGCCCCAAGAGACCCAGTACTTC.